The sequence of this TCR beta chain was determined in a study of spatial heterogeneity in lung cancer. Study in general: The authors sequenced available follow-up PBMC samples, taken a median of roughly 2 years after resection. In raw reads, more than eight appearances on average were recorded for each unique TCR and UMI combination.

This clonotype was seen many times. The CDR3 is 16 amino acids. The germline V gene has CDR1 MNHNS and CDR2 SASEGT. The V gene lost 4 bases and the J gene lost 3 bases, with 16 bases spanning the gap. Time point in this sample: blood at routine non-recurrence follow-up after resection. Unsorted whole RNA of tumor, nontumor lung or frozen PBMC was sequenced. One entry per CDR3 protein results from TCRdb running MiXCR on the 5' RACE reads. Of around 100,000 distinct CDR3 sequences in the sample, 10% to 13% are singletons; the top ten hold about 24%. The TCR originated in a female donor with early-stage non-small cell lung cancer. J is TRBJ1-5 and V is TRBV6-1; the D gene is possibly TRBD1 (5 bases). The sample was PBMCs, taken at follow-up. The CDR3 nucleotides are TGTGCCAGCAGTGCCCAGCTGGGGGTTACCAATCAGCCCCAGCATTTT. Its translation: CASSAQLGVTNQPQHF.